These 12 T cell receptor beta chains originate from one sample sequenced in a study of T cell repertoires in cytomegalovirus infection. Their recognized antigens are unknown. TCRdb reprocessed the reads via MiXCR and lists one record per CDR3 protein. The table records around 900,000 distinct CDR3 sequences, under 40% of them present only once. Material: cultured CD8+ T cells from PBMCs, obtained from culture after CMV antigen stimulation. Receptors were obtained from a human donor in good health (CMV status not recorded). Some clones in this sample may be carry-over from other donors' samples.

This clonotype has only a few counts. The chain employs TRBV6-1 and TRBJ1-1; no reliable D call. The germline V and J ends were trimmed by 0 bases and 0 bases, with 5 bases remaining between them. The CDR3 is 14 amino acids. The V gene's germline CDR1 is MNHNS and CDR2 SASEGT. CDR3 in amino acids: CASSEARMNTEAFF. DNA for the CDR3: TGTGCCAGCAGTGAAGCGCGGATGAACACTGAAGCTTTCTTT.

This clonotype was picked up one time. CDR3 bases: TGTGCCAGCAGGATTGACGCTACGGCTGAGCAGTTCTTC. This translates into CASRIDATAEQFF. V usage is TRBV14 and J usage is TRBJ2-1; no firm D call. With 6 bases removed from V and 9 bases from J, the gap between germline ends came to 15 bases. The CDR3 totals 13 residues. Germline-derived CDR1 and CDR2 are SGHDN and FVKESK.

This sequence joins TRBV6-5 and TRBJ1-4, with 8 bases lining up with TRBD1. J was trimmed by 13 bases and V by 5 bases; bases with no gene match: 9. From germline, CDR1 is MNHEY and CDR2 SVGAGI. The CDR3 runs to 13 residues. The chain's CDR3 is CASSASGQAILFF. The CDR3 nucleotides are TGTGCCAGCAGTGCCTCGGGACAGGCGATACTGTTTTTT.

The V gene is TRBV27, the J gene TRBJ2-3; D is unclear. Looked up from germline, CDR1 is MNHEY and CDR2 is SMNVEV (reference sequence). The V and J ends lost 6 bases and 7 bases respectively, with 11 bases between them. This CDR3 is 12 amino acids long. The chain's CDR3 is CASRPYENTQYF. In DNA, the CDR3 is TGTGCCAGCAGACCGTACGAAAATACGCAGTATTTT.

This clonotype was recorded a few times. The chain has TRBV12-5 and TRBJ2-2; 11 bases fit TRBD2. In germline, CDR1 is LGHNT, CDR2 FRNRAP. Trimming removed 3 bases from V and 5 bases from J; junction bases left unmatched: 26. There are 23 residues in the CDR3. As DNA, the CDR3 is TGTGCTAGTGGTTTTACCACCACTTGGGATGGTAGCGGGGGGGCCGAAGATACCGGGGAGCTGTTTTTT. Translation: CASGFTTTWDGSGGAEDTGELFF.

This clonotype was detected a few times. The rearrangement uses TRBV12-3 or TRBV12-4 and TRBJ2-4; possibly TRBD1 or TRBD2 for D (6 bases each). The CDR3 is 13 residues long. V gave up 7 bases and J gave up 9 bases, with 16 bases separating them. The CDR3: CASKGGSGGIQYF. As DNA, the CDR3 is TGTGCCAGCAAGGGGGGTTCCGGGGGCATTCAGTACTTC.

This clonotype was found many times. This chain uses TRBV20-1 with TRBJ1-5; 7 positions agree with TRBD1. The J segment lost 12 bases and the V segment lost 0 bases, leaving 14 bases of the junction unmatched. This CDR3 spans 15 amino acids. Per the germline V gene, CDR1 is DFQATT and CDR2 is SNEGSKA (reference sequence). CDR3 protein: CSARDPGTEYANQHF. The DNA for the CDR3 is TGCAGTGCTAGAGATCCCGGGACAGAGTATGCTAACCAGCATTTT.

The J gene is TRBJ2-3, the V gene TRBV4-1; TRBD1 agrees at 7 bases. CDR1 and CDR2 from the germline V gene are MGHRA and YSYEKL. The ends lost 1 base at V and 4 bases at J; junction bases unmatched: 11. The length of the CDR3 is 17 residues. The CDR3 DNA is TGCGCCAGCAGCCAAGTCTCCCGACAGGGATCCCCAGATACGCAGTATTTT. It encodes CASSQVSRQGSPDTQYF.

The rearrangement links TRBV27 to TRBJ1-1, with TRBD1 matching over 8 bases. The V and J ends lost 3 bases and 4 bases, in that order; junction bases with no gene match: 4. The CDR3 consists of 14 residues. Looked up from germline, CDR1 is MNHEY and CDR2 is SMNVEV (reference sequence). The CDR3 region is CASSLSTGGTEAFF. The CDR3 nucleotides read TGTGCCAGCAGTTTGTCTACAGGGGGCACTGAAGCTTTCTTT.

This clonotype was counted once. The rearrangement joins TRBV27 to TRBJ1-4; a possible D gene is TRBD1 (5 bases). The V gene lost 3 bases and the J gene lost 4 bases, with 9 bases spanning the gap. Germline-derived CDR1 and CDR2 are MNHEY and SMNVEV (reference sequence). The CDR3 runs to 14 residues. The CDR3: CASSLGLFNEKLFF. The CDR3 DNA reads as TGTGCCAGCAGTTTGGGACTGTTTAATGAAAAACTGTTTTTT.

This clonotype was observed a handful of times. The V and J genes are TRBV6-5 and TRBJ1-6, with no clear D. Trimming left V 6 bases short and J 3 bases short, with 12 bases between. The CDR3 length is 15 residues. The germline V gene encodes CDR1 MNHEY and CDR2 SVGAGI. The CDR3 is CASSPGFDYNSPLHF. The CDR3, as DNA: TGTGCCAGCAGCCCTGGATTCGACTATAATTCACCCCTCCACTTT.

The CDR3: CASFSTAGSYNEQFF. The CDR3 coding sequence is TGTGCCAGCTTTTCTACTGCGGGCTCCTACAATGAGCAGTTCTTC. J is TRBJ2-1 and V is TRBV27, with a weak D call TRBD2 (5 bases). The CDR3 length is 15 residues. Per the germline V gene, CDR1 is MNHEY and CDR2 is SMNVEV (reference sequence). With 8 bases removed from V and 0 bases from J, the gap between germline ends came to 14 bases.